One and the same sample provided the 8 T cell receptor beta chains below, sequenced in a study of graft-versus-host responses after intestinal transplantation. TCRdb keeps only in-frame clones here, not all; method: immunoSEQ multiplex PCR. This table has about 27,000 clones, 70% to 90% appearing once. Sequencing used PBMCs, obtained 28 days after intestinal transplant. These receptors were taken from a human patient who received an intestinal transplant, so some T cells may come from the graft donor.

CDR3 sequence (DNA): TGTGCCAGCAGTTTCTCCCGACAGGGTCCTTCCTACGAGCAGTACTTC. Protein product: CASSFSRQGPSYEQYF. The chain combines TRBV28 with TRBJ2-7; TRBD1 aligns across 7 bases. Germline values: CDR1 MDHEN, CDR2 SYDVKM. This CDR3 contains 16 residues. Unmatched junction bases numbered 9, after V lost 3 bases and J lost 1 base.

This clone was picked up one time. CDR3 nucleotides: TGCGCCAGCAGCTTTGCAGGGCCCTCCTACGAGCAGTACTTC. Translation: CASSFAGPSYEQYF. The chain has TRBV5-1 and TRBJ2-7; perhaps TRBD1 as D (5 bases). The CDR3 sequence is 14 residues long. Germline assignment: CDR1 SGHRS and CDR2 YFSETQ. V was cut by 2 bases and J by 0 bases, with 9 bases left in between. The whole variable domain, filled in from reference TRBV5-1 and TRBJ2-7, reads KAGVTQTPRYLIKTRGQQVTLSCSPISGHRSVSWYQQTPGQGLQFLFEYFSETQRNKGNFPGRFSGRQFSNSRSEMNVSTLELGDSALYLCASSFAGPSYEQYFGPGTRLTVT.

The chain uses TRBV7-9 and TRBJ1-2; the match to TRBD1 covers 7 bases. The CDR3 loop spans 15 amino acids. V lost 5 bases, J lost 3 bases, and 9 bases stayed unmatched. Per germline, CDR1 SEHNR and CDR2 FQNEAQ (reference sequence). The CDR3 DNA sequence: TGTGCCAGCAGCCCCCAGGGGGGCTGGGACTATGGCTACACCTTC. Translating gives CASSPQGGWDYGYTF.

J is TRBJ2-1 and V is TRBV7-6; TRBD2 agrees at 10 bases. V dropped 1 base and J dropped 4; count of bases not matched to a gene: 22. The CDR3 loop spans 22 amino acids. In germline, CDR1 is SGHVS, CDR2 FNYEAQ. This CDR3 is CASSLVVAVGSGGPRGYNEQFF. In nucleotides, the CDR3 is TGTGCCAGCAGCTTAGTAGTTGCAGTGGGTAGCGGGGGGCCGCGGGGGTACAATGAGCAGTTCTTC.

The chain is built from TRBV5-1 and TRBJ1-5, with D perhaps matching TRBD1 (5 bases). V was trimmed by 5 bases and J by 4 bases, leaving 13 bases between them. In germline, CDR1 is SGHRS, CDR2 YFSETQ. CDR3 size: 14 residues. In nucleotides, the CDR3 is TGCGCCAGCAGTCCTCAGGGACTGAATCAGCCCCAGCATTTT. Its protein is CASSPQGLNQPQHF.

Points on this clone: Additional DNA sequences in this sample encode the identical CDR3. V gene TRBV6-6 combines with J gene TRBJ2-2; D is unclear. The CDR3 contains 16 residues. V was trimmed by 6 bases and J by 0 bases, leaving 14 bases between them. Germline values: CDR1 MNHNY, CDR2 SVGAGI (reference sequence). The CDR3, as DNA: TGTGCCAGCAGCTACGGCTTTGGGACGAACACCGGGGAGCTGTTTTTT. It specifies CASSYGFGTNTGELFF.

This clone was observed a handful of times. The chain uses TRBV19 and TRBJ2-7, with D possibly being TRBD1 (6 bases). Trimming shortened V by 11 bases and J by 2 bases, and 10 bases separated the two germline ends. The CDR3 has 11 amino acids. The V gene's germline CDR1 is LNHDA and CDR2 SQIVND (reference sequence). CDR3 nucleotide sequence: TGTGCCGGGTGGGGGCCCTACGAGCAGTACTTC. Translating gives CAGWGPYEQYF.

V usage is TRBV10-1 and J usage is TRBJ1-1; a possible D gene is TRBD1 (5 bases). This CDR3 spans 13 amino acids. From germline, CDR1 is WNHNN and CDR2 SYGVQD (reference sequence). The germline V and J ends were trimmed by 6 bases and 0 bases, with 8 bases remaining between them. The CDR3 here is CASSQGMNTEAFF. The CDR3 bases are TGCGCCAGCAGCCAGGGTATGAACACTGAAGCTTTCTTT.